Included here is one T cell receptor beta chain sequence, with context. The antigen is not known. The data were obtained in a study of CD8+CD57+ T cells in acquired aplastic anemia. Findings and caveats of the study: Fewer than 30 CD8+ CDR3 sequences were shared between patients and controls.

J gave up 0 bases and V 5 bases, and 3 bases lay outside the gene matches. The CDR3 loop spans 15 amino acids. CDR1 is SNHLY and CDR2 is FYNNEI in the germline V gene. Genomic DNA acted as the template from which TCR beta VDJ combination and CDR3 sequence profiling were carried out. TCRdb re-analysed the reads in MiXCR, keeping a single row per CDR3 protein. Here the sample spans about 190,000 distinct CDR3 sequences, around 65% being singletons. The gene calls are TRBV2 and TRBJ2-5; 10 bases fit TRBD1. The sequenced sample consisted of sorted CD4+, CD8+, or CD8+CD57+ T cells (not recorded which) from PBMCs. The TCR sequence derives from a human donor with severe aplastic anemia or a healthy control (not recorded which). CDR3 residues: CASSRQGAHQETQYF. The CDR3 bases are TGTGCCAGCAGTAGACAGGGGGCGCACCAAGAGACCCAGTACTTC.